This TCR beta chain was found in a study of control samples from healthy donors and cancer patients (dated by TCRdb to the early 2020s). The library was prepared using the immunoSEQ multiplex PCR assay. The clones in this table, taken by TCRdb from immuneACCESS, are in-frame only. Not every clone is retained; where verified, under half of the shortfall comes from an unresolved V gene, and the cause of the rest is unknown. The sample table lists over 25,000 clones, 80% to 90% of them with a count of one. The leading ten clones occupy less than 2% of the sample. From a lookup of the germline V gene (reference sequence), CDR1 and CDR2 are SEHNR and FQNEAQ. The CDR3 holds 16 amino acids from the cysteine to the phenylalanine. Only the CDR3 DNA stays, 48 bases, in frame from base 1. V lost 3 bases and J lost 0 bases, and the count of bases not matched to a germline gene is 4. Comments on this clone: Its antigen remains undetermined. No base-level quality is on record; no much larger clone is a single base apart.

The chain couples TRBV7-9 to TRBJ2-2; the central 7 bases match TRBD1. This clonotype was obtained from a woman in her thirties or forties with lung cancer. What was sequenced was PBMCs. This receptor has the CDR3 CASSFGTAANTGELFF. The DNA sequence is TGTGCCAGCAGCTTCGGGACAGCCGCGAACACCGGGGAGCTGTTTTTT.